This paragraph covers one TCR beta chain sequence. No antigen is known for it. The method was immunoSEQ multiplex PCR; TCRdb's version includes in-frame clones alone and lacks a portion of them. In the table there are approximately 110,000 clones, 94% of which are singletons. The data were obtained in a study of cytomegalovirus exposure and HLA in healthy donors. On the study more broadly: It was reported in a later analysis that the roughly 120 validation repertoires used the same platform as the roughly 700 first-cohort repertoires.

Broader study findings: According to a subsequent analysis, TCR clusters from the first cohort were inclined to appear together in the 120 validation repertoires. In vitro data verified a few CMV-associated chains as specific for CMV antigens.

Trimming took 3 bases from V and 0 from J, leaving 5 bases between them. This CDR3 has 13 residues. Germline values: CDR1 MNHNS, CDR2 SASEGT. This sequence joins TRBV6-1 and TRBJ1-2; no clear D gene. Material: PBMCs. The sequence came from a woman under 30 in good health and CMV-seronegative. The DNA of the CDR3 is TGTGCCAGCAGTGAGTCTTCTAACTATGGCTACACCTTC. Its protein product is CASSESSNYGYTF.